These 20 T cell receptor beta chains came from one sample sequenced in a study of shared clonotypes between healthy human individuals. The repertoire was sequenced with immunoSEQ multiplex PCR; TCRdb's copy has only in-frame clones and lacks some. The sample has approximately 1.5 million clones, 98% seen once. The sample was naive CD4+ T cells sorted from blood. Indicated subset: CD45RA+ positively selected. The receptors were gathered from a man between 25 and 39 years old in good health.

In the case of this clone: The sample contains more than one DNA sequence encoding this CDR3. This chain joins TRBV28 and TRBJ2-7; a possible D gene is TRBD2 (7 bases). The V gene lost 6 bases and the J gene lost 4 bases, with 19 bases spanning the gap. In germline, CDR1 is MDHEN, CDR2 SYDVKM. The CDR3 spans 15 residues. Written as DNA, the CDR3 is TGTGCCAGCAGCCTGGGGGGGGGCGCAGGGTACGAGCAGTACTTC. It encodes CASSLGGGAGYEQYF.

The V gene is TRBV7-8, the J gene TRBJ2-1; D could derive from TRBD1 or TRBD2 (5 bases each). This CDR3 region has 15 residues. V lost 1 base and J lost 7, with 14 bases in between. CDR1 is SGHVS, CDR2 FQNEAQ, per germline. Here the CDR3 reads CASSLGTRGLNEQFF. CDR3 in DNA: TGTGCCAGCAGCTTAGGGACCCGGGGCTTAAATGAGCAGTTCTTC.

V usage is TRBV18 and J usage is TRBJ1-2; D not certain. Germline values: CDR1 KGHSH, CDR2 LQKENI. This CDR3 comprises 16 residues. V lost 4 bases, J lost 6 bases, and 21 bases lay in between. The CDR3 DNA sequence: TGTGCCAGCTCACTCGGCACCGGGCGGGCGCGGGATGGCTACACCTTC. Translating gives CASSLGTGRARDGYTF.

CDR3 nucleotides: TGCGCCAGCAGCCCCGGACAGGCGTCGTCTGGTGAGCAGTTCTTC. Protein: CASSPGQASSGEQFF. This rearrangement joins TRBV5-1 to TRBJ2-1; 7 positions agree with TRBD1. The CDR3 totals 15 residues. Unmatched junction bases numbered 13, after V lost 4 bases and J lost 9 bases. The germline V gene has CDR1 SGHRS and CDR2 YFSETQ.

V usage is TRBV6-1 and J usage is TRBJ2-3, with TRBD2 matching over 9 bases. CDR1 MNHNS and CDR2 SASEGT come from the germline V gene. Germline trimming cut 6 bases from V and 1 base from J; bases unmatched to any gene: 5. This CDR3 is 15 amino acids long. The CDR3 DNA reads TGTGCCAGCAGGATTAGCGGGAGTGGCACAGATACGCAGTATTTT. It encodes CASRISGSGTDTQYF.

The genes are TRBV6-1 and TRBJ2-7; D may be TRBD1 (6 bases). V was trimmed by 4 bases and J by 0 bases, leaving 10 bases between them. CDR1 and CDR2 (germline): MNHNS, SASEGT. This CDR3 contains 14 residues. DNA for the CDR3: TGTGCCAGCAGTGCGGGGACACACTCCTACGAGCAGTACTTC. It codes for CASSAGTHSYEQYF.

The V gene is TRBV18, the J gene TRBJ2-6; D gene unclear. The CDR3 is 19 residues long. Germline CDR1 and CDR2: KGHSH and LQKENI. V was pared by 0 bases and J by 0 bases, with 15 bases between. CDR3 nucleotides: TGTGCCAGCTCACCACCGGTTAAATCTGGTCTCTCTGGGGCCAACGTCCTGACTTTC. Protein product: CASSPPVKSGLSGANVLTF.

The rearrangement joins TRBV5-1 to TRBJ2-5; D is ambiguous. CDR3 size: 16 residues. The V gene lost 0 bases and the J gene lost 7 bases, with 19 bases spanning the gap. Per the germline V gene, CDR1 is SGHRS and CDR2 is YFSETQ. For the CDR3, the DNA is TGCGCCAGCAGCTTGGCCTCAAGCAGGCGGTTCGGGACCCAGTACTTC. Translation gives CASSLASSRRFGTQYF.

In nucleotides, the CDR3 is TGTGCCAGCAGCTTCAGAAGGGAGACCCAGTACTTC. It translates to CASSFRRETQYF. This sequence joins TRBV5-5 and TRBJ2-5; D is uncertain. The ends were cut back, 2 bases at V and 5 bases at J, with 7 bases in the middle. CDR3 length: 12 amino acids. Germline lookup yields CDR1 SGHKS and CDR2 YYEKEE (reference sequence).

The gene calls are TRBV5-1 and TRBJ1-1; D is uncertain. CDR3 length equals 14 residues. With 0 bases removed from V and 5 bases from J, the gap between germline ends came to 11 bases. Germline V gives CDR1 SGHRS, CDR2 YFSETQ. This CDR3 is CASSLVEIETEAFF. The CDR3 DNA reads TGCGCCAGCAGCTTGGTCGAGATAGAAACTGAAGCTTTCTTT.

The gene calls are TRBV27 and TRBJ1-2, with 8 positions matching TRBD1. J lost 0 bases, V lost 2 bases, and 2 bases had no gene match. Looked up from germline, CDR1 is MNHEY and CDR2 is SMNVEV (reference sequence). This CDR3 comprises 15 residues. CDR3 sequence: CASSLQGAPNYGYTF. The CDR3, as DNA: TGTGCCAGCAGTTTACAGGGGGCGCCTAACTATGGCTACACCTTC.

The V call is TRBV25-1, the J call TRBJ2-5; TRBD1 aligns across 7 bases. J gave up 6 bases and V 4 bases, and 5 bases lay outside the gene matches. CDR3 length: 13 amino acids. In germline, CDR1 is MGHDK, CDR2 SYGVNS. Here the CDR3 reads CASSVTGAQTQYF. The CDR3, as DNA: TGTGCCAGCAGTGTAACAGGGGCACAGACCCAGTACTTC.

For this clone: The same CDR3 arises from other DNA sequences in this sample as well. The V call is TRBV6-4, the J call TRBJ1-1; no definite D call. V was trimmed by 6 bases and J by 1 base, leaving 9 bases between them. Germline values: CDR1 MRHNA, CDR2 SNTAGT. The CDR3 totals 13 residues. The CDR3 protein is CASSLGENTEAFF. The DNA of the CDR3 is TGTGCCAGCAGCCTTGGGGAGAACACTGAAGCTTTCTTT.

The rearrangement links TRBV7-2 to TRBJ2-2; TRBD2 might be the D (5 bases). The CDR3 consists of 15 residues. Between the trimmed V and J ends, which lost 2 bases and 4 bases, there was a span of 11 bases. CDR1 and CDR2 (germline): SGHTA, FQGNSA. The CDR3 DNA follows: TGTGCCAGCAGCTTACGTGGTCGGGGCACCGGGGAGCTGTTTTTT. Amino acids: CASSLRGRGTGELFF.

The rearrangement links TRBV4-3 to TRBJ2-2; no reliable D call. Germline CDR1 and CDR2: LGHNA and YSLEER. CDR3 length equals 14 residues. V lost 3 bases and J 1 base, leaving 6 bases between the germline ends. CDR3 nucleotide sequence: TGCGCCAGCAGCCACCTTAAGAACACCGGGGAGCTGTTTTTT. As protein: CASSHLKNTGELFF.

This clone was picked up one time. The chain has TRBV9 and TRBJ2-1, with 7 nucleotides matching TRBD1. V lost 3 bases to trimming and J lost 0 bases; unmatched junction nucleotides: 3. The CDR3 contains 15 residues. Germline CDR1 SGDLS, CDR2 YYNGEE. This CDR3 is CASSGPGGSYNEQFF. DNA for the CDR3: TGTGCCAGCAGCGGCCCAGGGGGCTCCTACAATGAGCAGTTCTTC. The full variable domain, in which reference TRBV9 and TRBJ2-1 provide the parts outside the CDR3, is DSGVTQTPKHLITATGQRVTLRCSPRSGDLSVYWYQQSLDQGLQFLIQYYNGEERAKGNILERFSAQQFPDLHSELNLSSLELGDSALYFCASSGPGGSYNEQFFGPGTRLTVL.

This chain joins TRBV5-1 and TRBJ1-3, with TRBD1 matching over 7 bases. The V gene end was trimmed by 4 bases and the J gene end by 3 bases; junction bases not matched to a gene: 10. Germline CDR1 and CDR2: SGHRS and YFSETQ. This CDR3 region has 16 residues. The CDR3 spells CASSPYRGAIGNTIYF. CDR3 bases: TGCGCCAGCAGCCCCTACAGGGGAGCTATTGGAAACACCATATATTTT.

The CDR3 reads CASSEASRDRFYNEQFF. The CDR3 DNA sequence: TGTGCCAGCAGTGAAGCTTCCCGGGACAGGTTCTACAATGAGCAGTTCTTC. J is TRBJ2-1 and V is TRBV25-1; 8 positions match TRBD1. The CDR3 extends over 17 amino acids. Germline values: CDR1 MGHDK, CDR2 SYGVNS. J lost 3 bases, V lost 2 bases, and 9 bases had no gene match.

Written as DNA, the CDR3 is TGTGCCAGCAAAAGGACATTCTCCTACAATGAGCAGTTCTTC. Its translation is CASKRTFSYNEQFF. The rearrangement joins TRBV6-5 to TRBJ2-1, with D tentatively TRBD1 (5 bases). Trimming stripped 7 bases from V and 0 bases from J, with 10 bases between. The CDR3 totals 14 residues. Looked up from germline, CDR1 is MNHEY and CDR2 is SVGAGI.

This clone was found once. V usage is TRBV5-5 and J usage is TRBJ2-5; TRBD2 aligns across 12 bases. Germline assignment: CDR1 SGHKS and CDR2 YYEKEE (reference sequence). The CDR3 covers 15 residues. The V segment lost 4 bases and the J segment 4 bases; nucleotides outside the gene matches: 5. In nucleotides, the CDR3 is TGTGCCAGCAGCAACCTAGCGGGAGGGGGAGAGACCCAGTACTTC. Its translation: CASSNLAGGGETQYF.